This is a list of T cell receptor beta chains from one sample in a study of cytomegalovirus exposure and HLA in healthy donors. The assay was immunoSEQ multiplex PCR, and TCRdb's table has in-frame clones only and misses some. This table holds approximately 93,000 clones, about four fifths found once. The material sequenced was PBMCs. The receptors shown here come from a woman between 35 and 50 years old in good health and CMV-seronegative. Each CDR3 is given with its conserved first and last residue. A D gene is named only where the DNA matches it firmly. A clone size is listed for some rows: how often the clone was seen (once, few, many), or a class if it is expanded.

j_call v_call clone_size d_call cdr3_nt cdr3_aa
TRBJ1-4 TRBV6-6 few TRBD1 TGTGCCAGCAGGACAGGGGCGGATGAAAAACTGTTTTTT CASRTGADEKLFF
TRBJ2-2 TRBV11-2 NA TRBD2 TGTGCCAGCAGCCGTCTACCGGGAGGATTTGGAGGGGAGCTGTTTTTT CASSRLPGGFGGELFF
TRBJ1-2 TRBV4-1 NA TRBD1 TGCGCCAGCAGCCAAGATACCCCCGGCAGGGGGAATGGCTACACCTTC CASSQDTPGRGNGYTF
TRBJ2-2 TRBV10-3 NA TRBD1 TGTGCCATCAGTGAGTCGTGGACAGGGGGCTCCGGGGAGCTGTTTTTT CAISESWTGGSGELFF
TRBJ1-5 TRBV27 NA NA TGTGCCAGCAGTTTAAATGGACAAACTAGCAATCAGCCCCAGCATTTT CASSLNGQTSNQPQHF
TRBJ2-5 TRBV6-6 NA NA TGTGCCAGCAGCCCGGGACTCCAAGAGACCCAGTACTTC CASSPGLQETQYF
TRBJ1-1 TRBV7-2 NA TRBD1 TGTGCCAGCAGCTTAGAAAGGACAGGGAAAACTGAAGCTTTCTTT CASSLERTGKTEAFF
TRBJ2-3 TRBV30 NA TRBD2 TGTGCCTGGAGTGTACTAGCGGGAGGCACAGATACGCAGTATTTT CAWSVLAGGTDTQYF
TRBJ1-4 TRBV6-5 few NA TGTGCCAGCAGTAGCGGACGGACGAATGAAAAACTGTTTTTT CASSSGRTNEKLFF
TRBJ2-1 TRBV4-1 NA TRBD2 TGCGCCAGCAGCCAAGTGACTAGCGGGGGGGGTGAGCAGTTCTTC CASSQVTSGGGEQFF
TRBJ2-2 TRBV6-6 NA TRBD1 TGTGCCAGCAGCCAGACAGGGGGCATCGGGGAGCTGTTTTTT CASSQTGGIGELFF
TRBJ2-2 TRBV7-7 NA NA TGTGCCAGCAGCTCTACTCTCACCGGGGAGCTGTTTTTT CASSSTLTGELFF
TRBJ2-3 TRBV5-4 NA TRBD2 TGTGCCAGCAGCTTGGGCGGGAGTCGGGGCACAGATACGCAGTATTTT CASSLGGSRGTDTQYF
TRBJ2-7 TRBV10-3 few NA TGTGCCATCAGTGAGGACAACTACGAGCAGTACTTC CAISEDNYEQYF
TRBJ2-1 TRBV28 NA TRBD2 TGTGCCAGCAGTGAAACTAGCGGGGGGTACAATGAGCAGTTCTTC CASSETSGGYNEQFF
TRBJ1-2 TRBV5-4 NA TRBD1 TGTGCCAGCAGCGGAGCGACAGGGGAAGGGGGCTACACCTTC CASSGATGEGGYTF
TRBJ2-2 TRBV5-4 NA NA TGTGCCAGCAAGGAGGTGAACACCGGGGAGCTGTTTTTT CASKEVNTGELFF
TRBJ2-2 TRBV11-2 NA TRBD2 TGTGCCAGCAGCTTGTTAGCGGGAACCGGGGAGCTGTTTTTT CASSLLAGTGELFF
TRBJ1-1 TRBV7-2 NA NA TGTGCCAGCAGCTCAGGACAGCTGAACACTGAAGCTTTCTTT CASSSGQLNTEAFF
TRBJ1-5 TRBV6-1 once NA TGTGCCAGCAGTGAAGCCCGGGGGGGGAATGGGCAGCCCCAGCATTTT CASSEARGGNGQPQHF
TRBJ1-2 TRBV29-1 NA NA TGCAGCGTCTTTCCGGGCTACACCTTC CSVFPGYTF
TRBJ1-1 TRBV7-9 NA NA TGTGCCAGCAGCCAAACAGGGACGACTGAAGCTTTCTTT CASSQTGTTEAFF
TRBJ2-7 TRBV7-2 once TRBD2 TGTGCCAGCAGCTTAGGCCCAGCGGGGGGACCTTACGAGCAGTACTTC CASSLGPAGGPYEQYF
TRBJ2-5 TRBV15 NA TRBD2 TGTGCCACCAGCAGAGTGGCGGGGGGGCCGGAGACCCAGTACTTC CATSRVAGGPETQYF
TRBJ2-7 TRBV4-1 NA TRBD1 TGCGCCAGCAGCCAGGGGGACAGGGGCTACGAGCAGTACTTC CASSQGDRGYEQYF
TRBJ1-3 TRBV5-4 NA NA TGTGCCAGCAGCCCTGGTAACGGGGACACCATATATTTT CASSPGNGDTIYF
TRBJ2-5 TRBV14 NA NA TGTGCCAGCAGCCAATTGCTAGGGGGACCACGGGAGACCCAGTACTTC CASSQLLGGPRETQYF
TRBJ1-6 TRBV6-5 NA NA TGTGCCAGCAGAGGACAGACGGGTTCACCCCTCCACTTT CASRGQTGSPLHF
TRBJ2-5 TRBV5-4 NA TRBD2 TGTGCCAGCAGAAGTAGCGGGGGGGCCGCAGAGACCCAGTACTTC CASRSSGGAAETQYF
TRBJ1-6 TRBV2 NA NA TGTGCCAGCAGATACCGGGACATTAATTCACCCCTCCACTTT CASRYRDINSPLHF
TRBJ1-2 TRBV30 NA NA TGTGCCTGGAGTCCGGGAGTCCTCTCCTATGGCTACACCTTC CAWSPGVLSYGYTF
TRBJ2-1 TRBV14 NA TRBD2 TGTGCCAGCAGCCAAGAGGGGGGGGAAAGGTACAATGAGCAGTTCTTC CASSQEGGERYNEQFF
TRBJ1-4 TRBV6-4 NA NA TGTGCCAGCACCGGCGGGACAACTAATGAAAAACTGTTTTTT CASTGGTTNEKLFF
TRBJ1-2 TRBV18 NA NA TGTGCCAGCTCACCCTTAGAGAACTATGGCTACACCTTC CASSPLENYGYTF
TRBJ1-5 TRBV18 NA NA TGTGCCAGCTCACCAAGCCAGGGCAACAATCAGCCCCAGCATTTT CASSPSQGNNQPQHF
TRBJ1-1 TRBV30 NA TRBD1 TGTGCCTGGGACGCCGGGACAGGGGGCAGGGGCACTGAAGCTTTCTTT CAWDAGTGGRGTEAFF
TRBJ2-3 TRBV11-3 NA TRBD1 TGTGCCAGCAGCCCTGGACAGGGAGGCACAGATACGCAGTATTTT CASSPGQGGTDTQYF
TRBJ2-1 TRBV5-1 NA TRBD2 TGCGCCAGCAGCTTAGGGACTAGCGGGGGGGCGTACAATGAGCAGTTCTTC CASSLGTSGGAYNEQFF
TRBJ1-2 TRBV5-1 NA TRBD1 TGCGCCAGCAGCTGGTGGGACAGGGGAAAAGCTAACTATGGCTACACCTTC CASSWWDRGKANYGYTF
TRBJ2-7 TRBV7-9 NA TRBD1 TGTGCCAGCAGCTTCGGACAGGGTGGCGAGCAGTACTTC CASSFGQGGEQYF
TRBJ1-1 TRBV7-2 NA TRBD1 TGTGCCAGCAGCATGGCCGGGACAGTGAGCACTGAAGCTTTCTTT CASSMAGTVSTEAFF